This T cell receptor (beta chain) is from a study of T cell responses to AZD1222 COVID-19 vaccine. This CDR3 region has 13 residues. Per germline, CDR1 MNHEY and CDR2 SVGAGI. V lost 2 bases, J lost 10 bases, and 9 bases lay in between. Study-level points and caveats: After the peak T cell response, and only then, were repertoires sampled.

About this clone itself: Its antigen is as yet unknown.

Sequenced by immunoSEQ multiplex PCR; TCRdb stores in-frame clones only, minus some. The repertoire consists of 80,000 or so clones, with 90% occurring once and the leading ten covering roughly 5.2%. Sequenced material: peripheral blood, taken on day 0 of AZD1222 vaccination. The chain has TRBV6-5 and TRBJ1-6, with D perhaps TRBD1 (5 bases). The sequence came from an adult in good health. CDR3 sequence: CASSYRGSSPLHF. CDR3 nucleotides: TGTGCCAGCAGTTACCGGGGGAGCTCACCCCTCCACTTT.